This T cell receptor (beta chain) stems from a study of blood T cell repertoires in COVID-19. As regards this clone: This same CDR3 is encoded by further DNA sequences in the sample.

The V end was cut by 6 bases, the J end by 2 bases, with 10 bases between. The CDR3 totals 13 residues. Sequencing used immunoSEQ multiplex PCR; TCRdb keeps in-frame clones, though not all of them. The sample lists 130,000 to 150,000 clones, over 75% occurring once. Material: peripheral blood. This chain joins TRBV12-3 or TRBV12-4 and TRBJ1-1; D may be TRBD1 (6 bases). This TCR derives from a woman aged 60 to 75 with COVID-19, enrolled during active disease. CDR3 in DNA: TGTGCCAGCAGGACGACAGGTAACACTGAAGCTTTCTTT. Its protein is CASRTTGNTEAFF.